This entry lists 2 T cell receptor beta chains sequenced from one sample in a study of CD8+ T cells in alopecia areata. Sample treatment: oral pan-JAK inhibitor, 5-10 mg twice daily. RNA, once extracted, was reverse transcribed into cDNA for use as the sequencing template. This table comes from immunoSEQ multiplex PCR, and its TCRdb copy is limited to in-frame clones, with some not included. The repertoire includes hundreds of thousands of clones, about three fifths of them detected once, and roughly 1.8% sits in the top ten. Specimen: CD4+ T cells sorted from blood, collected at week 24, from a patient treated with tofacitinib. These receptors all stem from a human donor with alopecia areata.

This chain joins TRBV7-9 and TRBJ2-2; no definite D call. V lost 4 bases, J lost 4 bases, and 10 bases lay in between. This CDR3 region has 14 residues. Germline CDR1 is SEHNR and CDR2 is FQNEAQ (reference sequence). CDR3 coding DNA: TGTGCCAGCAGCTCCAGCAGCGTCACCGGGGAGCTGTTTTTT. This translates into CASSSSSVTGELFF.

The genes are TRBV28 and TRBJ2-6; perhaps TRBD2 as D (5 bases). Germline CDR1 and CDR2: MDHEN and SYDVKM. With 10 bases removed from V and 0 bases from J, the gap between germline ends came to 16 bases. The CDR3 covers 16 residues. This CDR3 is CATIDRELSGANVLTF. CDR3 sequence (DNA): TGTGCCACCATAGATCGGGAACTCTCTGGGGCCAACGTCCTGACTTTC.